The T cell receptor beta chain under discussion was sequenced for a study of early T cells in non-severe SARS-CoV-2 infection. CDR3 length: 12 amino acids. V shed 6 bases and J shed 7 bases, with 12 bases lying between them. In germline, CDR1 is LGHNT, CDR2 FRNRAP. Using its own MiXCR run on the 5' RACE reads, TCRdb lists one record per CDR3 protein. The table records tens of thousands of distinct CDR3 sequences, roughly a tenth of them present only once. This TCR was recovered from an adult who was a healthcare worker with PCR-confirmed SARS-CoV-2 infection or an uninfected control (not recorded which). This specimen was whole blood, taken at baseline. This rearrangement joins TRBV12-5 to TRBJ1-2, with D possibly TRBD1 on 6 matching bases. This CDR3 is CASGEPGAGYTF. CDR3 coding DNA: TGTGCTAGTGGGGAACCAGGGGCTGGCTACACCTTC.